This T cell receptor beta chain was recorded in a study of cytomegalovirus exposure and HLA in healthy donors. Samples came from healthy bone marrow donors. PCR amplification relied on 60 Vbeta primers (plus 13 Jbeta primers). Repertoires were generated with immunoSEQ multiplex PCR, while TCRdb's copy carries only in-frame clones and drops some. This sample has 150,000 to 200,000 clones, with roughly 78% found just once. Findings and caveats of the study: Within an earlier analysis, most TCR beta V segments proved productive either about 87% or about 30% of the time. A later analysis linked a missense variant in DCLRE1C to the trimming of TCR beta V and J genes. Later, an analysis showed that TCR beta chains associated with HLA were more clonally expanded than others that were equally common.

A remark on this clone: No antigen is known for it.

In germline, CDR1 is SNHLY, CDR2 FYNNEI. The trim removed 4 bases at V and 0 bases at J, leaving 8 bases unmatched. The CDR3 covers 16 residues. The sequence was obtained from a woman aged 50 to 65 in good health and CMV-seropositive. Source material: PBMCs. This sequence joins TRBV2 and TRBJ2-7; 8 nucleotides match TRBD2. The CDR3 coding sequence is TGTGCCAGCAGTGCGGAGACTAGCGCCATCTCCTACGAGCAGTACTTC. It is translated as CASSAETSAISYEQYF.